This T cell receptor beta chain stems from a study of Ad26.COV2.S vaccination and SARS-CoV-2 variants. Broader study findings: Recipients of vaccine and of placebo showed similar breadth of their non-spike TCR repertoires. Once vaccination had occurred, spike-specific CD8+ and CD4+ T cell responses reportedly showed substantial breadth. It was vaccine recipients, not placebo recipients, who had the higher spike-specific TCR breadth. Possible underestimation of total T cell responses by the TCR breadth and depth analyses was noted.

Sequenced by immunoSEQ multiplex PCR; TCRdb stores in-frame clones only, minus some. The sample lists about 350,000 clones, just over 90% occurring once. Turning to this clone: Antigen: not known.

V was pared by 6 bases and J by 5 bases, with 9 bases of the junction left unmatched. There are 14 residues in the CDR3. In germline, CDR1 is MNHEY, CDR2 SVGEGT. The V gene is TRBV6-2 or TRBV6-3, the J gene TRBJ2-7, with 8 bases that match TRBD1. The source was peripheral blood, collected after recovery from COVID-19. This receptor was obtained from a human donor who had recovered from COVID-19. The CDR3 sequence: CASSSILTGDEQYF. The CDR3 DNA is TGTGCCAGCAGCTCTATACTGACAGGGGACGAGCAGTACTTC.